This T cell receptor (beta chain) came from a study of T cell repertoires in cytomegalovirus infection. The V and J ends lost 2 bases and 5 bases respectively, with 9 bases between them. The CDR3 extends over 13 amino acids. The germline gives CDR1 SEHNR, CDR2 FQNEAQ (reference sequence). MiXCR, applied by TCRdb to the reads, yields one record per CDR3 protein. The table records approximately 490,000 distinct CDR3 sequences, roughly 10% of them present only once. At least ten counts were recorded for this clonotype. Sequencing was carried out using PBMCs. The clonotype was recovered from a human donor in good health (CMV status not recorded). Some clones in this sample may be carry-over from other donors' samples. J is TRBJ2-5 and V is TRBV7-9, with unresolved D. As DNA, the CDR3 is TGTGCCAGCAGCTTAAACGGAGATGAGACCCAGTACTTC. Translated: CASSLNGDETQYF.